This T cell receptor beta chain was identified during a study of blood T cell repertoires in COVID-19. Membership in each cohort depended on participant-reported clinical history. The authors' processing: Reference gene primers were amplified, and this amplification served to estimate nucleated cell counts. This table comes from immunoSEQ multiplex PCR, and its TCRdb copy is limited to in-frame clones, with some not included. V, J and clone size reflect that table, while D and trimming were determined from the DNA. This sample has a few hundred thousand clones; over 80% occur once, and the top ten carry 10%. The V gene end was trimmed by 0 bases and the J gene end by 7 bases; junction bases not matched to a gene: 12. Germline values: CDR1 SGHRS, CDR2 YFSETQ. This CDR3 has 17 amino acids.

This TCR was recovered from a man younger than 30 with acute COVID-19. V is TRBV5-1 and J is TRBJ2-2; 7 nucleotides match TRBD2. What was sequenced was PBMCs or T cells enriched from blood (not recorded which). CDR3 region: CASSLAGGSVGDGELFF. The CDR3 region has the DNA TGCGCCAGCAGCTTGGCCGGGGGGTCCGTCGGGGACGGGGAGCTGTTTTTT.